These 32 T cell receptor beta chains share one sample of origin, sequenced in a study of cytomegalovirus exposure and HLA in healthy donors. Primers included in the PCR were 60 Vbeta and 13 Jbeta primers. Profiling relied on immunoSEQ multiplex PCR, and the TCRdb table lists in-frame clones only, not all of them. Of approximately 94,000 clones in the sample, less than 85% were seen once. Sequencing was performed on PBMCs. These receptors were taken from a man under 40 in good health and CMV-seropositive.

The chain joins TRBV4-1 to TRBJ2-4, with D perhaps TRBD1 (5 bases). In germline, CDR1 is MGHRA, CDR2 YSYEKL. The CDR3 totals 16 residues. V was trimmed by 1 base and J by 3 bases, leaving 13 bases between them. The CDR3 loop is CASSQGLDSFKNIQYF. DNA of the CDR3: TGCGCCAGCAGCCAAGGGCTTGACAGTTTCAAAAACATTCAGTACTTC.

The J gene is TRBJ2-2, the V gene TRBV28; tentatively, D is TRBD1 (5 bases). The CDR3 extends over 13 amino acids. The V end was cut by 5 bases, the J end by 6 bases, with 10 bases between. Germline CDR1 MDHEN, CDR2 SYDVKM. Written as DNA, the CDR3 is TGTGCCAGCAGTGAGCAGGGCTCCGGGGAGCTGTTTTTT. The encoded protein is CASSEQGSGELFF.

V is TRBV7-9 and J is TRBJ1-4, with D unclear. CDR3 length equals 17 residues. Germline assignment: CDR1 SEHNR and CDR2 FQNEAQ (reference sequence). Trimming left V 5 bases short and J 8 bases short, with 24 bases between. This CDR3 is CASSEDAGGGRREKLFF. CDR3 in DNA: TGTGCCAGCAGCGAAGACGCAGGAGGAGGGAGGCGCGAAAAACTGTTTTTT. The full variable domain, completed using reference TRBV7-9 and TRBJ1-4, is DTGVSQNPRHKITKRGQNVTFRCDPISEHNRLYWYRQTLGQGPEFLTYFQNEAQLEKSRLLSDRFSAERPKGSFSTLEIQRTEQGDSAMYLCASSEDAGGGRREKLFFGSGTQLSVL.

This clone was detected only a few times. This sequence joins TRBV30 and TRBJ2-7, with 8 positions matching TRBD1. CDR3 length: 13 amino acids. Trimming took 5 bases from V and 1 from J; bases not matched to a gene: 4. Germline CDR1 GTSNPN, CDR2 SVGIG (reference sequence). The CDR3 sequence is CAWLRDRSYEQYF. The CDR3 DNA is TGTGCCTGGTTACGGGACAGGTCCTACGAGCAGTACTTC.

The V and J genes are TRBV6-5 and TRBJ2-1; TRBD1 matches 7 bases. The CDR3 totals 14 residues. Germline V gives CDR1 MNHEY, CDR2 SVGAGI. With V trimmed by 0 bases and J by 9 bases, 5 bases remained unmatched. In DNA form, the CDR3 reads TGTGCCAGCAGTTACTCGTACAGGGGAAGTGAGCAGTTCTTC. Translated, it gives CASSYSYRGSEQFF.

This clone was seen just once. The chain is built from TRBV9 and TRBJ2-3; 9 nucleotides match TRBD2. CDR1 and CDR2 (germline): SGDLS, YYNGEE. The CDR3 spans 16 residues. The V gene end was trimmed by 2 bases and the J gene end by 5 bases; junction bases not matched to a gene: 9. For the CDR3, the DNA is TGTGCCAGCAGCGTGGGAAGCGGGGGGACCGGAGATACGCAGTATTTT. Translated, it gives CASSVGSGGTGDTQYF. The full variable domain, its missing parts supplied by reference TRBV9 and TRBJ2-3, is DSGVTQTPKHLITATGQRVTLRCSPRSGDLSVYWYQQSLDQGLQFLIQYYNGEERAKGNILERFSAQQFPDLHSELNLSSLELGDSALYFCASSVGSGGTGDTQYFGPGTRLTVL.

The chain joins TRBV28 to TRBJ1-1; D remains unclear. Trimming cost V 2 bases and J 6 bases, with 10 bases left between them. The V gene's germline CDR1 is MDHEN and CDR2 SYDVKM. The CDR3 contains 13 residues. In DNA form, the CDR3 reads TGTGCCAGCAGTTTAGGCGGGGAGGCTGAAGCTTTCTTT. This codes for CASSLGGEAEAFF.

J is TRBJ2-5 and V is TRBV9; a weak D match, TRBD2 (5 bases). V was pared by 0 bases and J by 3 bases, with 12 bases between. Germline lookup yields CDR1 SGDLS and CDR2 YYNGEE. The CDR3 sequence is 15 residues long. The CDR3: CASSVGRLAKETQYF. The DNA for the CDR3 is TGTGCCAGCAGCGTAGGCCGGCTAGCAAAAGAGACCCAGTACTTC.

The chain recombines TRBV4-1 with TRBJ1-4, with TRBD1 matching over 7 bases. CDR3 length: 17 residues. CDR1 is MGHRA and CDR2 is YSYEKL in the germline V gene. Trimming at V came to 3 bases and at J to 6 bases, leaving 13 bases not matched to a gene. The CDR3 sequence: CASSHSGGRVRDEKLFF. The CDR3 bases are TGCGCCAGCAGCCACTCAGGGGGAAGGGTACGGGATGAAAAACTGTTTTTT.

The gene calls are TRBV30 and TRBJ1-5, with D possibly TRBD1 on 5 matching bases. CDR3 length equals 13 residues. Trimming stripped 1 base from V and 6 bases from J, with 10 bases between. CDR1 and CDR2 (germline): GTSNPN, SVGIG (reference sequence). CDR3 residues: CAWSEGRSQPQHF. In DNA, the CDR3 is TGTGCCTGGAGTGAGGGGCGATCTCAGCCCCAGCATTTT.

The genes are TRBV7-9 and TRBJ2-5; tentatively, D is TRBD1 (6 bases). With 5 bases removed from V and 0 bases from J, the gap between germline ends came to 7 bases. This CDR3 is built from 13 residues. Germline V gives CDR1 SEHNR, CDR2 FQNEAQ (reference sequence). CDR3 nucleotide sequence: TGTGCCAGCAGCCCAGGGGACCAAGAGACCCAGTACTTC. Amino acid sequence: CASSPGDQETQYF.

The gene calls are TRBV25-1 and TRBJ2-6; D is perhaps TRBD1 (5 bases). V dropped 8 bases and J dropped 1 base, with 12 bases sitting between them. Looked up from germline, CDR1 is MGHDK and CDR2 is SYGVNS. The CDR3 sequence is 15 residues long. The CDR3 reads CASARGWSGANVLTF. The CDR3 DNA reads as TGTGCCAGCGCAAGGGGCTGGTCTGGGGCCAACGTCCTGACTTTC.

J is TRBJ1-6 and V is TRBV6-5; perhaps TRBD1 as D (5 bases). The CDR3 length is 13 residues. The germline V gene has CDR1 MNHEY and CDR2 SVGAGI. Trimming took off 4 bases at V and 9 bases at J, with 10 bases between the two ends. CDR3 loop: CASSSGDFSPLHF. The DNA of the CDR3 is TGTGCCAGCAGTTCCGGGGACTTTTCACCCCTCCACTTT.

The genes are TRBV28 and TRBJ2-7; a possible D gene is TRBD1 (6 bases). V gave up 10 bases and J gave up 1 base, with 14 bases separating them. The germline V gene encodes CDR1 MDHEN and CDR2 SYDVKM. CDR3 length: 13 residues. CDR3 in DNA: TGTGCCACCTACAGGGAAGGATCCTACGAGCAGTACTTC. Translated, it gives CATYREGSYEQYF.

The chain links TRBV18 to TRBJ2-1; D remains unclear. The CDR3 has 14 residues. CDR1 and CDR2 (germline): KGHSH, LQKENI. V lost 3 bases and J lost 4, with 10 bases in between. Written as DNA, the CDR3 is TGTGCCAGCTCACCGAATGGGCCGTACAATGAGCAGTTCTTC. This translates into CASSPNGPYNEQFF.

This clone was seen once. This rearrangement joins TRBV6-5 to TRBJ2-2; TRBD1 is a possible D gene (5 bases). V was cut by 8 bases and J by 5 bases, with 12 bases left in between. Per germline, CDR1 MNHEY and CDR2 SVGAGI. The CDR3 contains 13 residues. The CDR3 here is CASGRVTTGELFF. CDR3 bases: TGTGCCAGCGGCAGGGTGACAACCGGGGAGCTGTTTTTT.

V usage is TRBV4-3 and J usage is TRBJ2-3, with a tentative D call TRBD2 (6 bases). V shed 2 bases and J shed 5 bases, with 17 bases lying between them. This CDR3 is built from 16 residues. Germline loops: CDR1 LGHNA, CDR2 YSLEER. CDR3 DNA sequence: TGCGCCAGCAGCCAACTGGACCGACTGGAGGGAGATACGCAGTATTTT. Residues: CASSQLDRLEGDTQYF.

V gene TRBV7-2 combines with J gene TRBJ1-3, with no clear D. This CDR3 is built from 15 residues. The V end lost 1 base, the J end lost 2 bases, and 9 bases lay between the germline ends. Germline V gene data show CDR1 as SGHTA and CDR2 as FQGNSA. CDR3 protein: CASSLEGGPGNTIYF. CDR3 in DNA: TGTGCCAGCAGCTTAGAAGGAGGGCCTGGAAACACCATATATTTT. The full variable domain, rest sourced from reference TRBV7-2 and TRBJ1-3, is GAGVSQSPSNKVTEKGKDVELRCDPISGHTALYWYRQSLGQGLEFLIYFQGNSAPDKSGLPSDRFSAERTGGSVSTLTIQRTQQEDSAVYLCASSLEGGPGNTIYFGEGSWLTVV.

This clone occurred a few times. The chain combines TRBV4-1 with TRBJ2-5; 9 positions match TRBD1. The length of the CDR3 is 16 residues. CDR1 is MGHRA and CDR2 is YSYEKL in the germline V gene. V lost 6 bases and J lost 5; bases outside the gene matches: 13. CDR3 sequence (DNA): TGCGCCAGCAGGAAGCTGACAGGGGGGCGCATGGAGACCCAGTACTTC. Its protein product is CASRKLTGGRMETQYF.

Here the CDR3 reads CASVPDWDEQFF. The CDR3 DNA is TGTGCCAGCGTCCCCGACTGGGATGAGCAGTTCTTC. The chain couples TRBV27 to TRBJ2-1, with no clear D. CDR3 size: 12 residues. Per the germline V gene, CDR1 is MNHEY and CDR2 is SMNVEV (reference sequence). V lost 8 bases and J lost 8, with 13 bases in between.

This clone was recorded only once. As DNA, the CDR3 is TGTGCCAGCAGTTACAAGGGACTAGCATCCGGGGAGCTGTTTTTT. Its protein product is CASSYKGLASGELFF. The V call is TRBV6-5, the J call TRBJ2-2; 9 positions match TRBD2. The length of the CDR3 is 15 residues. The germline V gene has CDR1 MNHEY and CDR2 SVGAGI. The V segment lost 2 bases and the J segment 6 bases; nucleotides outside the gene matches: 4.

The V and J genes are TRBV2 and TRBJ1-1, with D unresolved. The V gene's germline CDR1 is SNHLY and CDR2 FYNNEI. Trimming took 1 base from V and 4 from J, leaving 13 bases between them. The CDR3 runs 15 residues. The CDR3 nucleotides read TGTGCCAGCAGTGAAGAGGGAGTTAAGGGCACTGAAGCTTTCTTT. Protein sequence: CASSEEGVKGTEAFF.

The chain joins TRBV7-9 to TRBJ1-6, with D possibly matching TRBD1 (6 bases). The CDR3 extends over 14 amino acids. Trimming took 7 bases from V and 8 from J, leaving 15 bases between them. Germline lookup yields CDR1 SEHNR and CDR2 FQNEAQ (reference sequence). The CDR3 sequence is CASTSSTGYSPLHF. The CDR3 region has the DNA TGTGCCAGCACCTCTTCGACAGGTTATTCACCCCTCCACTTT.

In nucleotides, the CDR3 is TGTGCCAGTAGTATTTATCGGAGCGGGACCGAGCAGTTCTTC. This translates into CASSIYRSGTEQFF. The gene calls are TRBV19 and TRBJ2-1, with TRBD2 matching over 7 bases. The germline CDR1 and CDR2 sequences are LNHDA and SQIVND (reference sequence). Unmatched junction bases numbered 9, after V lost 3 bases and J lost 10 bases. The CDR3 loop spans 14 amino acids. Full variable domain (rest looked up from reference TRBV19 and TRBJ2-1): DGGITQSPKYLFRKEGQNVTLSCEQNLNHDAMYWYRQDPGQGLRLIYYSQIVNDFQKGDIAEGYSVSREKKESFPLTVTSAQKNPTAFYLCASSIYRSGTEQFFGPGTRLTVL.

The DNA for the CDR3 is TGTGCCAGCAGTTTTGGGGCACAGAACACTGAAGCTTTCTTT. Its translation is CASSFGAQNTEAFF. The V and J genes are TRBV28 and TRBJ1-1, with a possible D match to TRBD1 (5 bases). CDR3 length: 14 amino acids. V gave up 3 bases and J gave up 1 base, with 9 bases separating them. Germline CDR1 and CDR2: MDHEN and SYDVKM.

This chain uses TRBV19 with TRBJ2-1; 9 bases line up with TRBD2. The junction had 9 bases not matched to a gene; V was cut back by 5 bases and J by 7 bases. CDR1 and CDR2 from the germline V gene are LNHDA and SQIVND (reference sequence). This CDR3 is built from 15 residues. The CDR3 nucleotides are TGTGCCAGTAGTGTCGGTAGCGGGAGAGGGAATGAGCAGTTCTTC. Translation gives CASSVGSGRGNEQFF. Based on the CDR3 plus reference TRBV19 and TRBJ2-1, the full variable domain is DGGITQSPKYLFRKEGQNVTLSCEQNLNHDAMYWYRQDPGQGLRLIYYSQIVNDFQKGDIAEGYSVSREKKESFPLTVTSAQKNPTAFYLCASSVGSGRGNEQFFGPGTRLTVL.

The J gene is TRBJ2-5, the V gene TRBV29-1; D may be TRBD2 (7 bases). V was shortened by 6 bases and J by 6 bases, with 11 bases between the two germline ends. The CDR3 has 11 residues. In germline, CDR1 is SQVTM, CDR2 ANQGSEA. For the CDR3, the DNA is TGCAGCGTGAGGGGGGGTCAGACCCAGTACTTC. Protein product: CSVRGGQTQYF.

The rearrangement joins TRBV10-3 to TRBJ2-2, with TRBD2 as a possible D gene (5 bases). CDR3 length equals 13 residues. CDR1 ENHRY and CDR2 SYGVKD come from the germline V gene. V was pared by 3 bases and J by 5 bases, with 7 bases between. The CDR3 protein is CAISDSGTGELFF. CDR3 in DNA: TGTGCCATCAGTGACTCGGGAACCGGGGAGCTGTTTTTT.

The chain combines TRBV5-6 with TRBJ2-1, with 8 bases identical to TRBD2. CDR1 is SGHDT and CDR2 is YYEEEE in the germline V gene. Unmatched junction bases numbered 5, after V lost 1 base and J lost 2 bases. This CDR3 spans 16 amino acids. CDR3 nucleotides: TGTGCCAGCAGCTTGAAGAGCGGGAGAACCTACAATGAGCAGTTCTTC. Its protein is CASSLKSGRTYNEQFF.

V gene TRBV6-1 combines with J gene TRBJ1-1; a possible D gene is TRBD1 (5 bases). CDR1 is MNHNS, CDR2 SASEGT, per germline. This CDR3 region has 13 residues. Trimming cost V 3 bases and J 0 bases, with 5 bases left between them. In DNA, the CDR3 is TGTGCCAGCAGTGAGACAGTGAACACTGAAGCTTTCTTT. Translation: CASSETVNTEAFF.

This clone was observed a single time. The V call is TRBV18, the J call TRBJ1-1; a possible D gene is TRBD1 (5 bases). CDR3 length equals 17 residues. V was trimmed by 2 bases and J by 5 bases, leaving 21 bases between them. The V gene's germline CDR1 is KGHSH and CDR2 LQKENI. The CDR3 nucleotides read TGTGCCAGCTCACCAATACTCCCCCAGGGCTGGATAACTGAAGCTTTCTTT. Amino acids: CASSPILPQGWITEAFF.

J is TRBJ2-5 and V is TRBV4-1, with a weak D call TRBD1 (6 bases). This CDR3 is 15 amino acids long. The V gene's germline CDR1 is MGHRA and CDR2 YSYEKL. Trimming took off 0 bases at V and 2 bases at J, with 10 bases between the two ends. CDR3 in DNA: TGCGCCAGCAGCCAAGATCGGGGACAACAAGAGACCCAGTACTTC. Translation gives CASSQDRGQQETQYF.